Following are 21 T cell receptor beta chains from one sample sequenced in a study of shared clonotypes between healthy human individuals. Profiled with immunoSEQ multiplex PCR; TCRdb holds only in-frame clones, not every one. The profile shows about 1.1 million clones, around 78% of them singletons. The source material was memory CD4+ T cells from PBMCs. Subset indicated: CD45RA-negative fraction. These receptors were collected from a young man in good health. Some clones in this sample may be carry-over from other donors' samples.

This rearrangement joins TRBV11-3 to TRBJ2-5, with no clear D. V lost 1 base to trimming and J lost 3 bases, with 12 bases between them. Germline V gives CDR1 SGHNT, CDR2 YENEEA. The CDR3 loop spans 15 amino acids. DNA of the CDR3: TGTGCCAGCAGCTTAGGGAGAGGAGCAAAAGAGACCCAGTACTTC. Translating it yields CASSLGRGAKETQYF.

In this sample, this clone turned up once. V gene TRBV28 combines with J gene TRBJ1-2, with 7 bases that match TRBD1. CDR1 is MDHEN, CDR2 SYDVKM, per germline. The V segment lost 7 bases and the J segment 4 bases; nucleotides outside the gene matches: 9. The CDR3 sequence is 14 residues long. DNA for the CDR3: TGTGCCAGCACCCTACAGGGGTTCGGCTATGGCTACACCTTC. This encodes CASTLQGFGYGYTF.

This clone was picked up a small number of times. Other DNA sequences in the sample encode the same CDR3. CDR3 DNA: TGTGCCAGCTCACCGGCGGGAGCTAACTATGGCTACACCTTC. It encodes CASSPAGANYGYTF. This chain connects TRBV18 to TRBJ1-2; the D is unclear. CDR1 is KGHSH and CDR2 is LQKENI in the germline V gene. V dropped 3 bases and J dropped 0 bases, with 8 bases sitting between them. The CDR3 is 14 amino acids.

V usage is TRBV7-2 and J usage is TRBJ2-1; D possibly corresponds to TRBD2 (7 bases). This CDR3 spans 13 amino acids. In germline, CDR1 is SGHTA, CDR2 FQGNSA. V was trimmed by 8 bases and J by 7 bases, leaving 15 bases between them. Here the CDR3 reads CASGSEGGNEQFF. CDR3 sequence (DNA): TGTGCCAGCGGCAGCGAGGGGGGGAATGAGCAGTTCTTC.

This clone turned up a few times. Additional DNA sequences in this sample encode the identical CDR3. This sequence joins TRBV28 and TRBJ2-3, with D uncertain. Trimming removed 6 bases from V and 2 bases from J, with 3 bases in between. This CDR3 has 11 amino acids. Germline CDR1 is MDHEN and CDR2 is SYDVKM. The CDR3 bases are TGTGCCAGCAGGCTCACAGATACGCAGTATTTT. Translated, it gives CASRLTDTQYF.

This clone was seen ten or more times. This chain's CDR3 is CASSAREGSYNEQFF. The CDR3 DNA reads TGTGCCAGCAGCGCTCGCGAGGGCTCCTACAATGAGCAGTTCTTC. V and J are TRBV7-8 and TRBJ2-1, with a possible D match to TRBD2 (5 bases). The CDR3 contains 15 residues. V lost 5 bases and J 0 bases, leaving 11 bases between the germline ends. Per germline, CDR1 SGHVS and CDR2 FQNEAQ.

The chain has TRBV7-2 and TRBJ1-5; tentative D call: TRBD1 (6 bases). The CDR3 contains 14 residues. Trimming left V 6 bases short and J 6 bases short, with 15 bases between. The V gene's germline CDR1 is SGHTA and CDR2 FQGNSA. The CDR3 reads CASSTTGWGQPQHF. The DNA of the CDR3 is TGTGCCAGCAGTACGACAGGTTGGGGTCAGCCCCAGCATTTT.

The chain has TRBV4-2 and TRBJ2-1; a possible D gene is TRBD2 (5 bases). The CDR3 loop spans 17 amino acids. The V end was cut by 2 bases, the J end by 2 bases, with 16 bases between. Germline V gene sequence: CDR1 LGHNA, CDR2 YNFKEQ. The CDR3 loop reads CASSQKATSGTYNEQFF. CDR3 nucleotide sequence: TGTGCCAGCAGCCAAAAGGCGACGAGCGGTACCTACAATGAGCAGTTCTTC.

In this sample, this clone turned up a few times. This chain uses TRBV7-2 with TRBJ2-3; 7 bases align to TRBD2. CDR1 is SGHTA, CDR2 FQGNSA, per germline. With 1 base clipped from V and 2 bases from J, the junction kept 6 bases outside the gene matches. This CDR3 is 16 amino acids long. The CDR3 loop is CASSLGRAGATDTQYF. CDR3 coding DNA: TGTGCCAGCAGCTTAGGTCGTGCGGGAGCCACAGATACGCAGTATTTT.

To note about this clone: This may arise from a read error, as a much more abundant clone is one base away. This chain uses TRBV4-2 with TRBJ2-7; TRBD2 aligns across 13 bases. This CDR3 comprises 14 residues. Per germline, CDR1 LGHNA and CDR2 YNFKEQ. J gave up 5 bases and V 11 bases, and 9 bases lay outside the gene matches. The CDR3 reads CARTPGTSGNEQYF. The DNA for the CDR3 is TGTGCCCGCACCCCCGGGACTAGCGGGAACGAGCAGTACTTC.

The chain uses TRBV4-1 and TRBJ1-5; no clear D gene. The CDR3 loop spans 15 amino acids. V was clipped by 0 bases and J by 3 bases, with 9 bases between them. Looked up from germline, CDR1 is MGHRA and CDR2 is YSYEKL. The CDR3 region has the DNA TGCGCCAGCAGCCAAGATCCGACTGTCAATCAGCCCCAGCATTTT. Its translation is CASSQDPTVNQPQHF.

This sequence joins TRBV29-1 and TRBJ2-7, with 10 bases identical to TRBD1. This CDR3 is built from 14 residues. V shed 6 bases and J 4 bases; nucleotides not matched to a gene: 9. In germline, CDR1 is SQVTM, CDR2 ANQGSEA. The CDR3 DNA is TGCAGCGTGTTCATGGGGGACAGGGGATACGAGCAGTACTTC. Amino acids: CSVFMGDRGYEQYF.

This clone was seen a handful of times. CDR3 DNA sequence: TGTGCCAGCAGCTCGGGGGGGAACACTGAAGCTTTCTTT. Its protein product is CASSSGGNTEAFF. The chain recombines TRBV7-3 with TRBJ1-1; TRBD1 might be the D (5 bases). V dropped 4 bases and J dropped 1 base, with 7 bases sitting between them. Germline CDR1 SGHTA, CDR2 FQGTGA. The CDR3 sequence is 13 residues long.

In nucleotides, the CDR3 is TGTGCCAGCAGTGAAGTGGGACAGGGGTTTACAGATACGCAGTATTTT. Amino acid sequence: CASSEVGQGFTDTQYF. The chain is built from TRBV6-1 and TRBJ2-3; 10 nucleotides line up with TRBD1. Germline V lookup: CDR1 MNHNS, CDR2 SASEGT. The CDR3 runs 16 residues. Losses at the gene ends were 1 base for V and 3 bases for J; bases not matched to a gene: 4.

As to this clone: The same CDR3 also results from other DNA sequences found in this sample. CDR3 sequence: CASSLGSGPSTDTQYF. In nucleotides, the CDR3 is TGCGCCAGCAGCTTAGGAAGCGGACCTAGCACAGATACGCAGTATTTT. This chain uses TRBV5-1 with TRBJ2-3, with a tentative D call TRBD2 (5 bases). Trimming took 2 bases from V and 0 from J, leaving 13 bases between them. Germline assignment: CDR1 SGHRS and CDR2 YFSETQ. The CDR3 consists of 16 residues.

V usage is TRBV28 and J usage is TRBJ1-4; D gene ambiguous. Deletions cut 3 bases from V and 7 bases from J, with 12 bases between. The CDR3 is made up of 14 amino acids. In germline, CDR1 is MDHEN, CDR2 SYDVKM. The CDR3 reads CASSLRVEGEKLFF. CDR3 nucleotide sequence: TGTGCCAGCAGTTTGCGAGTGGAGGGTGAAAAACTGTTTTTT.

The V gene is TRBV6-1, the J gene TRBJ2-5; 7 positions agree with TRBD1. Trimming removed 1 base from V and 5 bases from J; junction bases left unmatched: 7. From germline, CDR1 is MNHNS and CDR2 SASEGT. The CDR3 has 15 residues. The CDR3 DNA sequence: TGTGCCAGCAGTGAAGGTCGACAGGGTGGCGAGACCCAGTACTTC. This gives the protein CASSEGRQGGETQYF.

The chain carries TRBV5-4 and TRBJ1-5; TRBD1 might be the D (6 bases). Germline V gene data show CDR1 as SGHNT and CDR2 as YYREEE (reference sequence). This CDR3 is 13 amino acids long. V was pared by 3 bases and J by 3 bases, with 7 bases between. The DNA for the CDR3 is TGTGCCAGCAGCTGGGACATCAATCAGCCCCAGCATTTT. Protein sequence: CASSWDINQPQHF. Full variable domain (missing parts from reference TRBV5-4 and TRBJ1-5): ETGVTQSPTHLIKTRGQQVTLRCSSQSGHNTVSWYQQALGQGPQFIFQYYREEENGRGNFPPRFSGLQFPNYSSELNVNALELDDSALYLCASSWDINQPQHFGDGTRLSIL.

V and J are TRBV4-1 and TRBJ2-7; TRBD1 aligns across 9 bases. The CDR3 is made up of 14 amino acids. The junction had 5 bases not matched to a gene; V was cut back by 4 bases and J by 4 bases. Germline CDR1 is MGHRA and CDR2 is YSYEKL. The CDR3 region has the DNA TGCGCCAGCAGCCGAGGGACAGGGCCTTACGAGCAGTACTTC. It specifies CASSRGTGPYEQYF.

The chain links TRBV19 to TRBJ2-7; D perhaps matches TRBD2 (5 bases). Per the germline V gene, CDR1 is LNHDA and CDR2 is SQIVND (reference sequence). The CDR3 sequence is 15 residues long. V was shortened by 5 bases and J by 3 bases, with 17 bases between the two germline ends. CDR3 protein: CASSGERVNSYEQYF. CDR3 coding DNA: TGTGCCAGTAGTGGTGAGAGGGTAAATAGCTACGAGCAGTACTTC.

As regards this clone: The same CDR3 can be traced to other DNA sequences in this sample. The chain carries TRBV2 and TRBJ1-5; tentative D call: TRBD1 (5 bases). This CDR3 contains 14 residues. The germline CDR1 and CDR2 sequences are SNHLY and FYNNEI. Between the trimmed V and J ends, which lost 6 bases and 0 bases, there was a span of 9 bases. CDR3 in DNA: TGTGCCAGCAGCCAGGGTTATAGCAATCAGCCCCAGCATTTT. Protein product: CASSQGYSNQPQHF.